Here is one T cell receptor (beta chain) with its context. The antigen remains unidentified. 13 Jbeta primers and 60 Vbeta primers were used for the PCR. The repertoire was sequenced with immunoSEQ multiplex PCR; TCRdb's copy has only in-frame clones and lacks some. Altogether around 59,000 clones are present, 80% being singletons, with the ten largest covering roughly 4%. This record comes from a study of cytomegalovirus exposure and HLA in healthy donors. Study results and limitations: Versus the roughly 670-donor mean, an Asian-associated ancestry cluster reportedly showed fewer N-insertions in a later analysis.

Germline assignment: CDR1 MNHNS and CDR2 SASEGT. The CDR3 covers 19 residues. Trimming at V came to 3 bases and at J to 7 bases, leaving 20 bases not matched to a gene. The rearrangement links TRBV6-1 to TRBJ1-5, with 8 bases lining up with TRBD1. Sequencing was carried out using PBMCs. The TCR originated in a woman aged 40 to 55 in good health and CMV-seronegative. The CDR3 DNA reads TGTGCCAGCAGTGATTTTTTCTGGGTAGGCAGGGGGCAGGGACAGCCCCAGCATTTT. Translation gives CASSDFFWVGRGQGQPQHF.